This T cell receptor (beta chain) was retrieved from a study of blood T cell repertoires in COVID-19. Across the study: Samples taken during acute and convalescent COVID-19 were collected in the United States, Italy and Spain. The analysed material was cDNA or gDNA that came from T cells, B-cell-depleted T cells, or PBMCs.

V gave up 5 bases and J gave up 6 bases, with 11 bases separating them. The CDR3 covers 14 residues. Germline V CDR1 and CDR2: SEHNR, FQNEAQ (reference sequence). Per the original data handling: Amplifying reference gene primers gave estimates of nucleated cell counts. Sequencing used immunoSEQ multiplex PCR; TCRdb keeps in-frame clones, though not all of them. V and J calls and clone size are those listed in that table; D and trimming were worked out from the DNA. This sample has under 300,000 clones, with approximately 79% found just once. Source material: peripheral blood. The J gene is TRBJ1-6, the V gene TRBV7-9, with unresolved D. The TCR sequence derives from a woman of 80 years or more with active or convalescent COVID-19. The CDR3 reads CASSGRGANSPLHF. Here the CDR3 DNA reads TGTGCCAGCAGCGGCAGAGGCGCTAATTCACCCCTCCACTTT. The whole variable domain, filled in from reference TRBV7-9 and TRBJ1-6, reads DTGVSQNPRHKITKRGQNVTFRCDPISEHNRLYWYRQTLGQGPEFLTYFQNEAQLEKSRLLSDRFSAERPKGSFSTLEIQRTEQGDSAMYLCASSGRGANSPLHFGNGTRLTVT.